The clone carrying this T cell receptor beta chain has ten or more counts. Antigen specificity is unknown. The sample belongs to a study of CD8 T cells in ankylosing spondylitis. Study conclusions and caveats: A TCR beta motif of several highly homologous variants appeared characteristic of ankylosing spondylitis blood. Past studies reported some motif variants in reactive arthritis synovial fluid and blood. Within matched ankylosing spondylitis synovial fluid, disease-linked clones were reportedly significantly enriched.

CDR3 length equals 14 residues. Trimming cost V 5 bases and J 3 bases, with 10 bases left between them. Each CDR3 protein gets one entry after TCRdb re-called the 5' RACE reads with MiXCR. The sample records under 300,000 distinct CDR3 sequences, about 9.1% being singletons. This rearrangement joins TRBV12-3 or TRBV12-4 to TRBJ1-4, with D possibly TRBD1 on 5 matching bases. The origin of this receptor is a male donor with ankylosing spondylitis or in good health (not recorded which). The material sequenced was blood, either unsorted or a sorted T cell fraction (not recorded which). The CDR3 spells CASSPTGPNEKLFF. Here the CDR3 DNA reads TGTGCCAGCAGTCCCACAGGACCTAATGAAAAACTGTTTTTT.